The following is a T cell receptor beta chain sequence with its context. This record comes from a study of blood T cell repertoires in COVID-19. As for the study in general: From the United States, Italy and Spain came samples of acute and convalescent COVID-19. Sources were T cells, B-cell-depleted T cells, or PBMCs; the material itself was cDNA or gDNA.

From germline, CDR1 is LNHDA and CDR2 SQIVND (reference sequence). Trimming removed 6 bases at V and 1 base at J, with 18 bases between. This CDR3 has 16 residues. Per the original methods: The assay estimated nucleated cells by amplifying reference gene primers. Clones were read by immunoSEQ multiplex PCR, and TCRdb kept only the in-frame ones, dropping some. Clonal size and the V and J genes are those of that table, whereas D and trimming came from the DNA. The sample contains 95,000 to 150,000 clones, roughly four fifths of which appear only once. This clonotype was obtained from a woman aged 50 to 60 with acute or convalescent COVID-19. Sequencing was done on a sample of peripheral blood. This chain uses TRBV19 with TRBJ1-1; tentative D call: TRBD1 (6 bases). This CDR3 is CASSTGGGGPNTEAFF. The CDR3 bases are TGTGCCAGTAGCACCGGCGGGGGGGGGCCGAACACTGAAGCTTTCTTT.